The clone carrying this T cell receptor (beta chain) was detected only a few times. There are 16 residues in the CDR3. Germline V CDR1 and CDR2: LGHNA, YSLEER. V was pared by 4 bases and J by 6 bases, with 13 bases of the junction left unmatched. The sample is drawn from a study of patients and donors after allogeneic stem cell transplantation. Via MiXCR, TCRdb re-called the RT-PCR reads, giving one row per CDR3 protein. The table has around 200,000 distinct CDR3 sequences, around 40% seen once. This TCR was recovered from a human donor who was either an allogeneic HSCT recipient or a stem cell or donor lymphocyte infusion donor (not recorded which). It is not recorded whose cells these are; they may come from a transplant donor. V and J are TRBV4-3 and TRBJ2-3; 7 bases line up with TRBD1. Sequenced material: blood, either unsorted or a sorted T cell fraction (not recorded which). The chain's CDR3 is CASSPNRGPLTDTQYF. CDR3 DNA: TGCGCCAGCAGCCCCAATAGGGGGCCCCTTACGGATACGCAGTATTTT.